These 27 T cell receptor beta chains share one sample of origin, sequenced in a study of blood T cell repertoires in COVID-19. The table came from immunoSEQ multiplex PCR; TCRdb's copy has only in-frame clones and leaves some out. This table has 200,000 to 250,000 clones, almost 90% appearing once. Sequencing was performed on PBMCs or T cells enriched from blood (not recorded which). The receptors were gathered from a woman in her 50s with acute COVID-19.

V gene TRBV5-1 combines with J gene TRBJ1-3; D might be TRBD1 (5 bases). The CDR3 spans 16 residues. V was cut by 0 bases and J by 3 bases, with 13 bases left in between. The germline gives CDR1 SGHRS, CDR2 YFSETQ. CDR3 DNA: TGCGCCAGCAGCTTGGGTGGGGCCCGCTATGGAAACACCATATATTTT. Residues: CASSLGGARYGNTIYF.

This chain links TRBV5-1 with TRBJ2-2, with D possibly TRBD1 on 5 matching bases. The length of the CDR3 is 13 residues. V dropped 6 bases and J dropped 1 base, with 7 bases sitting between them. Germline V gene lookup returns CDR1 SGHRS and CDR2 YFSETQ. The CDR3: CASNDRNTGELFF. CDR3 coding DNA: TGCGCCAGCAACGACAGGAACACCGGGGAGCTGTTTTTT.

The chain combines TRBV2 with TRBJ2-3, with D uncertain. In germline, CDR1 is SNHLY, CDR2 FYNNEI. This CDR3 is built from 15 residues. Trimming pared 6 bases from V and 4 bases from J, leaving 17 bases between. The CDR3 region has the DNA TGTGCCAGCAGGGAGTACTACAACTCCGCAGATACGCAGTATTTT. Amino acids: CASREYYNSADTQYF. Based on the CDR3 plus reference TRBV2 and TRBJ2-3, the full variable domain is EPEVTQTPSHQVTQMGQEVILRCVPISNHLYFYWYRQILGQKVEFLVSFYNNEISEKSEIFDDQFSVERPDGSNFTLKIRSTKLEDSAMYFCASREYYNSADTQYFGPGTRLTVL.

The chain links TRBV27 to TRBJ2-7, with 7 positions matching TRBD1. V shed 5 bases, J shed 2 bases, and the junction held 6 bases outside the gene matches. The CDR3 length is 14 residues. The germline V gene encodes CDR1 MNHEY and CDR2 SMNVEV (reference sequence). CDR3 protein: CASSRQGLTYEQYF. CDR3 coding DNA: TGTGCCAGCAGTCGACAGGGCCTTACCTACGAGCAGTACTTC.

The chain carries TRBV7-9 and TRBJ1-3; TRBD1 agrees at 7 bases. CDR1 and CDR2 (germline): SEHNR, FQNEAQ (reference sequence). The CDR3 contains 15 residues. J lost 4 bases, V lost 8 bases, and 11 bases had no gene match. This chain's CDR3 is CASSPTGSGGNTIYF. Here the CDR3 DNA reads TGTGCCAGCTCCCCGACAGGGTCGGGAGGAAACACCATATATTTT.

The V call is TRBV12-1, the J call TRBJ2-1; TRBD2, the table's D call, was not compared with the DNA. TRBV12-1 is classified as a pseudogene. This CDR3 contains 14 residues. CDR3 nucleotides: TGTGCCAGCAGCTTTGCCCGGCTAGGTAATGAGCAGTTCTTC. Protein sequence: CASSFARLGNEQFF.

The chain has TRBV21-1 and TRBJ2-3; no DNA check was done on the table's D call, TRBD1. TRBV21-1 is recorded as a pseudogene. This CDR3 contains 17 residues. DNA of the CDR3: TGTGCCAGCAGTCGTGGGTCCAAACAGGGAGGCACAGATACGCAGTATTTT. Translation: CASSRGSKQGGTDTQYF.

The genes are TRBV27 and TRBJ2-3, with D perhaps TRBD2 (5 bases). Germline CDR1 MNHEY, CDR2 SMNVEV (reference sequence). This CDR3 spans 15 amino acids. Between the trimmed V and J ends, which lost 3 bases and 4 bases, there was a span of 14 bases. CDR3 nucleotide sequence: TGTGCCAGCAGTTTTCAGGAGGAAACCCCAGATACGCAGTATTTT. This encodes CASSFQEETPDTQYF.

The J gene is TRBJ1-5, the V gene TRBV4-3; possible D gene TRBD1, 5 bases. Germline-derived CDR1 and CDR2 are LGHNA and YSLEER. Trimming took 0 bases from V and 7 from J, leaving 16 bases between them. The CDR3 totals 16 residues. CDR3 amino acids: CASSQDRAQGMQPQHF. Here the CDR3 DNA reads TGCGCCAGCAGCCAAGATAGGGCGCAGGGAATGCAGCCCCAGCATTTT.

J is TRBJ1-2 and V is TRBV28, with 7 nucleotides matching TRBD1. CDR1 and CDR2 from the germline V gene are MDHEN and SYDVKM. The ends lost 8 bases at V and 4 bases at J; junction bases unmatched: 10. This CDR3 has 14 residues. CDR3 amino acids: CASRNDGTVYGYTF. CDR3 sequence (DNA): TGTGCCAGCCGTAATGACGGGACAGTCTATGGCTACACCTTC.

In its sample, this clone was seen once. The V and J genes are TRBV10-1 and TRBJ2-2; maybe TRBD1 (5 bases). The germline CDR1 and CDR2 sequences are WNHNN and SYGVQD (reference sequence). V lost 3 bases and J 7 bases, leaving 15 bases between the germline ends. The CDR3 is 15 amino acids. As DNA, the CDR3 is TGCGCCAGCAGTGAAAGGGGCTGGGGCCACGGGGAGCTGTTTTTT. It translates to CASSERGWGHGELFF.

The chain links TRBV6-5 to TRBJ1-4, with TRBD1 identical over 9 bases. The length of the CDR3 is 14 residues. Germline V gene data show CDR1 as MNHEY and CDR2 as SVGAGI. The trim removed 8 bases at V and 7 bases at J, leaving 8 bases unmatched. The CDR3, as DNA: TGTGCCAGCCTTCCCGGGACAGGGAGTGAAAAACTGTTTTTT. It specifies CASLPGTGSEKLFF.

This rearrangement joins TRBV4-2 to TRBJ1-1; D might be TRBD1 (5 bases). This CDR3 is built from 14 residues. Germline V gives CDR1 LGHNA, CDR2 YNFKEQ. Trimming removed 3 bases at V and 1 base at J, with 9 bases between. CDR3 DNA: TGTGCCAGCAGCCACATAACAGGGAACACTGAAGCTTTCTTT. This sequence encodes CASSHITGNTEAFF.

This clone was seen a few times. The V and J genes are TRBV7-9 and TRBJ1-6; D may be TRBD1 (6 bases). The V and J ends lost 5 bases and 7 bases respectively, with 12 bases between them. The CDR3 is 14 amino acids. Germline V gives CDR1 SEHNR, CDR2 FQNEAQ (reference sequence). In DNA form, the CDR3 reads TGTGCCAGCAGCACCGGGACACCCAATTCACCCCTCCACTTT. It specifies CASSTGTPNSPLHF.

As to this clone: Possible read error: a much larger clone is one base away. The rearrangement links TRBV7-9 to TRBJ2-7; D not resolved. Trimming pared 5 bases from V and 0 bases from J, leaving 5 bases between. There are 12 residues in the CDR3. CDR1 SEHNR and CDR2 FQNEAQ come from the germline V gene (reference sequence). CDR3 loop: CASSPSSYEQYF. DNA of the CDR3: TGTGCCAGCAGCCCGAGCTCCTACGAGCAGTACTTC. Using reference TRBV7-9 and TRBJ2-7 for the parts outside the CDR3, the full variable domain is DTGVSQNPRHKITKRGQNVTFRCDPISEHNRLYWYRQTLGQGPEFLTYFQNEAQLEKSRLLSDRFSAERPKGSFSTLEIQRTEQGDSAMYLCASSPSSYEQYFGPGTRLTVT.

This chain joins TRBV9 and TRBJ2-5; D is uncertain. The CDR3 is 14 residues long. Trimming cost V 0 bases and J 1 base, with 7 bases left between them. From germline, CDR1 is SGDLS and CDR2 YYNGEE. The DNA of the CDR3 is TGTGCCAGCAGCGTAGGGGCGACCCAAGAGACCCAGTACTTC. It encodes CASSVGATQETQYF. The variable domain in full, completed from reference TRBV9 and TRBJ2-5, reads DSGVTQTPKHLITATGQRVTLRCSPRSGDLSVYWYQQSLDQGLQFLIQYYNGEERAKGNILERFSAQQFPDLHSELNLSSLELGDSALYFCASSVGATQETQYFGPGTRLLVL.

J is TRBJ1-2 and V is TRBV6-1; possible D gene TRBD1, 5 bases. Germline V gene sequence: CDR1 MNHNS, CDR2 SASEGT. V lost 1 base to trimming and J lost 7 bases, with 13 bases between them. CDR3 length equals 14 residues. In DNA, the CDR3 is TGTGCCAGCAGTGAAGTGCCCAGGGCTTCTGGCTACACCTTC. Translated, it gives CASSEVPRASGYTF.

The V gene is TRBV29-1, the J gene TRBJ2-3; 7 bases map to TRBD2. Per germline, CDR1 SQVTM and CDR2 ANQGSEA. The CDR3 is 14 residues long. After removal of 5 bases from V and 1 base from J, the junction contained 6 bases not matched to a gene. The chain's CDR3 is CSVPSGPGTDTQYF. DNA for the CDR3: TGCAGCGTTCCTAGCGGCCCCGGCACAGATACGCAGTATTTT.

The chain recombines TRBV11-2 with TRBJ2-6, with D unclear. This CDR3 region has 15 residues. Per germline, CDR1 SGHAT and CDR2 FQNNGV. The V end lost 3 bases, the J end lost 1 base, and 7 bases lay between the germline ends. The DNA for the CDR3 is TGTGCCAGCAGCTTCCACAATTCTGGGGCCAACGTCCTGACTTTC. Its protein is CASSFHNSGANVLTF.

In nucleotides, the CDR3 is TGTGCCATCCGAGGGTCTAAGAACAATGAGCAGTTCTTC. Translation gives CAIRGSKNNEQFF. The rearrangement joins TRBV2 to TRBJ2-1, with D possibly being TRBD2 (5 bases). V was trimmed by 10 bases and J by 5 bases, leaving 15 bases between them. The germline gives CDR1 SNHLY, CDR2 FYNNEI. The CDR3 loop spans 13 amino acids.

CDR3 residues: CASSVSSGRVGELFF. CDR3 sequence (DNA): TGTGCCAGCAGCGTTTCTAGCGGGAGGGTCGGGGAGCTGTTTTTT. V gene TRBV9 combines with J gene TRBJ2-2; 12 bases agree with TRBD2. V shed 2 bases and J 7 bases; nucleotides not matched to a gene: 3. Germline V gene data show CDR1 as SGDLS and CDR2 as YYNGEE. This CDR3 comprises 15 residues.

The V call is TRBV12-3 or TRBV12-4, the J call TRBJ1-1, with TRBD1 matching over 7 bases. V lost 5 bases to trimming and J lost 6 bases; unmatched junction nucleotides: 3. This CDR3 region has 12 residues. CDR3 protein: CASSPGQAEAFF. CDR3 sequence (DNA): TGTGCCAGCAGTCCCGGACAGGCTGAAGCTTTCTTT.

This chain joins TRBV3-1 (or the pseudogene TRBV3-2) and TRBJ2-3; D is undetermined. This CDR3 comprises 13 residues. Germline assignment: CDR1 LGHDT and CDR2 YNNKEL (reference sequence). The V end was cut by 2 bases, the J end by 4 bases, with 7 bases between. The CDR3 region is CASSQPQADTQYF. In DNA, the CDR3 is TGTGCCAGCAGCCAACCACAAGCAGATACGCAGTATTTT.

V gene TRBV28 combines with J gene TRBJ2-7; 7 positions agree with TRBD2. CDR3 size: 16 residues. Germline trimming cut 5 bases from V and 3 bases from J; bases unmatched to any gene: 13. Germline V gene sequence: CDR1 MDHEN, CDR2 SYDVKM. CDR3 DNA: TGTGCCAGCAGTCCTGGGAGGGTAGATTTCATCTACGAGCAGTACTTC. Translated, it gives CASSPGRVDFIYEQYF. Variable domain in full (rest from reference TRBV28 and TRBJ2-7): DVKVTQSSRYLVKRTGEKVFLECVQDMDHENMFWYRQDPGLGLRLIYFSYDVKMKEKGDIPEGYSVSREKKERFSLILESASTNQTSMYLCASSPGRVDFIYEQYFGPGTRLTVT.

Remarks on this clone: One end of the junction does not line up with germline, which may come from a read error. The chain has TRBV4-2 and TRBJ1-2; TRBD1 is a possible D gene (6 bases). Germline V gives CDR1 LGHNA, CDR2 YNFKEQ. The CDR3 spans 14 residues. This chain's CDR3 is CASSQDMGHLPSSF. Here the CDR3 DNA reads TGTGCCAGCAGCCAAGATATGGGACACCTCCCTTCTTCCTTC.

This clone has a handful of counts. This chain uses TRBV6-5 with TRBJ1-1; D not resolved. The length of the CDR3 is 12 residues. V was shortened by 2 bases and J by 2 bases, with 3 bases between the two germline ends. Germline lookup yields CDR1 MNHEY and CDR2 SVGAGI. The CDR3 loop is CASSYRNTEAFF. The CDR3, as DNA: TGTGCCAGCAGTTACCGTAACACTGAAGCTTTCTTT.

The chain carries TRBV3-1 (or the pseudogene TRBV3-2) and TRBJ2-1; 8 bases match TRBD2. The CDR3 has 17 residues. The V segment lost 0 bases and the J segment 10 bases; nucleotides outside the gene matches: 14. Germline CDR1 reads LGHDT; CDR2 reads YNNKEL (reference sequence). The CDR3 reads CASSQESWREVDGEQFF. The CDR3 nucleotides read TGTGCCAGCAGCCAAGAGTCATGGCGGGAGGTTGATGGGGAGCAGTTCTTC.